The entry below describes one T cell receptor (beta chain). Its antigen is as yet unknown. V lost 1 base and J 4 bases, leaving 14 bases between the germline ends. Germline assignment: CDR1 LGHNA and CDR2 YNFKEQ. The CDR3 spans 15 residues. The source of the sample is a study of human thymus T cells. Some clones are missing from TCRdb's copy, which holds only in-frame ones; the method was immunoSEQ multiplex PCR. The sample consists of 55,000 to 70,000 clones, approximately 93% of them appearing once. Study conclusions and caveats: Among thymic and blood repertoires, usage of V and J genes appeared biased.

The rearrangement uses TRBV4-2 and TRBJ2-7; unclear D gene. The sequenced sample was blood. The sequence was obtained from a boy younger than two with a congenital heart defect but otherwise immunologically healthy. The CDR3 DNA follows: TGTGCCAGCAGCCAAGTCGCGGCTCTTGGGTACGAGCAGTACTTC. This encodes CASSQVAALGYEQYF.